This T cell receptor (beta chain) came from a study of blood T cell repertoires in COVID-19. In the study overall: Samples of COVID-19 (acute and convalescent) were obtained from the United States, Italy and Spain. T cells, B-cell-depleted T cells, or PBMCs supplied cDNA or gDNA.

This clone was seen only once. This CDR3 is 16 amino acids long. V was pared by 6 bases and J by 3 bases, with 11 bases of the junction left unmatched. Germline-derived CDR1 and CDR2 are MNHEY and SMNVEV (reference sequence). Source study methods: For nucleated cells, counts were estimated from reference gene primer amplification. Only in-frame clones appear in the TCRdb table, and some are missing; sequencing was by immunoSEQ multiplex PCR. The DNA gave D and trimming, while V, J and clone size come from that table. The repertoire consists of about 68,000 clones, with roughly 88% occurring once and the leading ten covering around 8.1%.

The sample taken for sequencing was peripheral blood. The source is a man aged 25-45 years with acute or convalescent COVID-19. V is TRBV27 and J is TRBJ2-3, with 8 positions matching TRBD2. The CDR3: CASRGTGLGLTDTQYF. Here the CDR3 DNA reads TGTGCCAGCAGGGGAACGGGACTAGGGTTGACAGATACGCAGTATTTT.